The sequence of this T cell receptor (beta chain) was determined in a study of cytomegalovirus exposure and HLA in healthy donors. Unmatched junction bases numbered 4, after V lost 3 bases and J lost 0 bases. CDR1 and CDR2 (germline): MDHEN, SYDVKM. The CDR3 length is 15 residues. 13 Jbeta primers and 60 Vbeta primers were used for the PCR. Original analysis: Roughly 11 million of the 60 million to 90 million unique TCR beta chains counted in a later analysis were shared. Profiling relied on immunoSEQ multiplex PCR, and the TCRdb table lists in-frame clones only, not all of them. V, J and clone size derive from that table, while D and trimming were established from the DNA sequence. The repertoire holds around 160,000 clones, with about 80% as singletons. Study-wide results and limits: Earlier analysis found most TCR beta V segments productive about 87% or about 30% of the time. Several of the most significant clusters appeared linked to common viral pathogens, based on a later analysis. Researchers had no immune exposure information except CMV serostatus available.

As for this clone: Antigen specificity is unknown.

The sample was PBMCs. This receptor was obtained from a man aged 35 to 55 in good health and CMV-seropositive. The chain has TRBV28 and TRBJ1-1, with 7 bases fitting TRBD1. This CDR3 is CASSFQGDLNTEAFF. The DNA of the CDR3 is TGTGCCAGCAGTTTTCAGGGGGATTTGAACACTGAAGCTTTCTTT.